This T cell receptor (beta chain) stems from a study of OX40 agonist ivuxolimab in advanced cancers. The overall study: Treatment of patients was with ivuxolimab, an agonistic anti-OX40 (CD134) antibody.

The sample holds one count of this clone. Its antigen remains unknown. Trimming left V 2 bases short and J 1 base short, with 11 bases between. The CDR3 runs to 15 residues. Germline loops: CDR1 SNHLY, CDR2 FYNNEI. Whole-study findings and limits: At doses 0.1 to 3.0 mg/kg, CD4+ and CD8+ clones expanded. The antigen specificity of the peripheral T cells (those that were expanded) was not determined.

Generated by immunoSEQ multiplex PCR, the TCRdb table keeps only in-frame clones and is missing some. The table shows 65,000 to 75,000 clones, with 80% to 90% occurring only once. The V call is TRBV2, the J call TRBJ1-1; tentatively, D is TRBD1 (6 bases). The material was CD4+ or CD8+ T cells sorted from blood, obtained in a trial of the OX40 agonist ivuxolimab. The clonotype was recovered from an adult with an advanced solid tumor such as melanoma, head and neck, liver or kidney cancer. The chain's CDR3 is CASSEMRGANTEAFF. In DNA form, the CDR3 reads TGTGCCAGCAGTGAAATGCGGGGGGCGAACACTGAAGCTTTCTTT.